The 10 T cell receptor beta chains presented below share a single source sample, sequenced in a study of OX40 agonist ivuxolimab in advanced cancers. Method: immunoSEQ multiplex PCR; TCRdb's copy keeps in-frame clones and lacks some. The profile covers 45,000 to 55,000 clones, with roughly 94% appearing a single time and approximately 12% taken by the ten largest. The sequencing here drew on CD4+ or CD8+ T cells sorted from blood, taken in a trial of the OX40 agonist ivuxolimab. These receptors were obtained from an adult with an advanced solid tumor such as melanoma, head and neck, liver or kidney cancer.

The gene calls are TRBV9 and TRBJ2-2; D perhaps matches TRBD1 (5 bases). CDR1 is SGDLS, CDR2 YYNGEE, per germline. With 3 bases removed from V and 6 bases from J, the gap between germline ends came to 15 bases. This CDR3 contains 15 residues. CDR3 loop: CASSGGHHPSGELFF. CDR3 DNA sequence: TGTGCCAGCAGCGGGGGCCACCATCCATCCGGGGAGCTGTTTTTT.

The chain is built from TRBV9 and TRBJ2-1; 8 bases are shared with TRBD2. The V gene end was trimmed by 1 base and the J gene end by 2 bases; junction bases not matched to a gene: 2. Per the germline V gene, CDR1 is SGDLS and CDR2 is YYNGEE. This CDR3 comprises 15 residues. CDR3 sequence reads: CASSVNGRAYNEQFF. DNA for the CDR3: TGTGCCAGCAGCGTAAACGGGAGGGCCTACAATGAGCAGTTCTTC. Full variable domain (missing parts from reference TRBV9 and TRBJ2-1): DSGVTQTPKHLITATGQRVTLRCSPRSGDLSVYWYQQSLDQGLQFLIQYYNGEERAKGNILERFSAQQFPDLHSELNLSSLELGDSALYFCASSVNGRAYNEQFFGPGTRLTVL.

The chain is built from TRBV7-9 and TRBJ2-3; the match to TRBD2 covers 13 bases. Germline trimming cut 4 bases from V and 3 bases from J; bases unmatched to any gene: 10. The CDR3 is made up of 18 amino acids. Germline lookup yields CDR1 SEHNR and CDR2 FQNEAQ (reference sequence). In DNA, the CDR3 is TGTGCCAGCAGCTCTACTAGCGGGAGGGCCCTCGGTACAGATACGCAGTATTTT. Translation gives CASSSTSGRALGTDTQYF.

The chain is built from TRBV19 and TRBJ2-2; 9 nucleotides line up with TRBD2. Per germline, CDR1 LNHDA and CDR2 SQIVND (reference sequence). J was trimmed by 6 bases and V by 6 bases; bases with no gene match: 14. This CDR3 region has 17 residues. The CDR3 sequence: CASSSQAGTSLSGELFF. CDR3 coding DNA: TGTGCCAGTAGCTCCCAGGCCGGGACTAGCTTGTCCGGGGAGCTGTTTTTT.

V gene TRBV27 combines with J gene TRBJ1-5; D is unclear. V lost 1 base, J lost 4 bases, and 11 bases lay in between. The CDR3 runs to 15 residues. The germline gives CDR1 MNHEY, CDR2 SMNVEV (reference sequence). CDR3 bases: TGTGCCAGCAGTTTATGGGGAGGGAATAATCAGCCCCAGCATTTT. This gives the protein CASSLWGGNNQPQHF.

The CDR3 coding sequence is TGTGCCAGCAGTGAAGGGATGAACACTGAAGCTTTCTTT. Amino acids: CASSEGMNTEAFF. V usage is TRBV6-1 and J usage is TRBJ1-1; D gene unclear. CDR3 length: 13 amino acids. Trimming removed 1 base from V and 0 bases from J, with 3 bases in between. Germline lookup yields CDR1 MNHNS and CDR2 SASEGT.

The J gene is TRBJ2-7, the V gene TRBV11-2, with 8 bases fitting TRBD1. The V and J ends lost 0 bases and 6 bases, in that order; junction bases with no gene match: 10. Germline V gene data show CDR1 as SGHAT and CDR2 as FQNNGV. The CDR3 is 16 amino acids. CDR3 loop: CASSLESGGGSGEQYF. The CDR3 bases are TGTGCCAGCAGCTTAGAGTCAGGGGGCGGATCTGGCGAGCAGTACTTC.

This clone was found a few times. CDR3 protein: CASSARQGTEAFF. In DNA, the CDR3 is TGCGCCAGCAGCGCACGGCAGGGAACTGAAGCTTTCTTT. The chain combines TRBV10-1 with TRBJ1-1, with D possibly TRBD1 on 5 matching bases. The CDR3 consists of 13 residues. V gave up 6 bases and J gave up 5 bases, with 13 bases separating them. Germline lookup yields CDR1 WNHNN and CDR2 SYGVQD (reference sequence).

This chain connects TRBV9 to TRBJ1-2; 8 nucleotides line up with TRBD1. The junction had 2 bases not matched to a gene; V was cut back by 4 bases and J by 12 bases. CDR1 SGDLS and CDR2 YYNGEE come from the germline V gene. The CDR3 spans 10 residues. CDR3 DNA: TGTGCCAGCAGCCGGGACAGGCACACCTTC. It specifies CASSRDRHTF.

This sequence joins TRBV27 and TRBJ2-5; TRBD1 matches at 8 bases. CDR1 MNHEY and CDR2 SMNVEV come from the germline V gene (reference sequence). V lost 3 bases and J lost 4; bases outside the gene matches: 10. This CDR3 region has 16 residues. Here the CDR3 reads CASSFLPGQGAETQYF. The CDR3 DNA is TGTGCCAGCAGTTTCCTCCCGGGGCAGGGGGCAGAGACCCAGTACTTC.